These 24 T cell receptor beta chains came from one sample sequenced in a study of blood T cell repertoires in COVID-19. Here immunoSEQ multiplex PCR was the method, and the copy in TCRdb shows in-frame clones only, minus some. This sample carries 380,000 or so clones, 88% of them seen once, and the ten largest clones take around 2%. The sample was PBMCs or T cells enriched from blood (not recorded which). Source of these receptors: a woman in her thirties or forties with acute COVID-19.

The table lists this clone with a count of one. The chain recombines TRBV6-1 with TRBJ1-2, with 9 positions matching TRBD1. V gave up 2 bases and J gave up 7 bases; unmatched junction bases: 14. Looked up from germline, CDR1 is MNHNS and CDR2 is SASEGT. The length of the CDR3 is 17 residues. The CDR3 nucleotides read TGTGCCAGCAGTGAAAGTCCCCTTGGGACAGGGTTTGGTGGCTACACCTTC. Encoded protein: CASSESPLGTGFGGYTF.

This sequence joins TRBV12-3 or TRBV12-4 and TRBJ1-1; D is unclear. The CDR3 consists of 12 residues. With 3 bases removed from V and 8 bases from J, the gap between germline ends came to 10 bases. This CDR3 reads CASSFVRLEAFF. The CDR3 DNA reads as TGTGCCAGCAGTTTTGTCAGATTGGAAGCTTTCTTT.

This clone has a single count. This rearrangement joins TRBV5-1 to TRBJ1-2; no clear D. The CDR3 contains 14 residues. Germline lookup yields CDR1 SGHRS and CDR2 YFSETQ. The V gene lost 0 bases and the J gene lost 8 bases, with 14 bases spanning the gap. The CDR3 loop reads CASSLVSVEGGYTF. For the CDR3, the DNA is TGCGCCAGCAGCTTGGTCTCGGTGGAGGGAGGCTACACCTTC.

This chain uses TRBV7-2 with TRBJ2-4; TRBD2 is a possible D gene (5 bases). The V end was cut by 3 bases, the J end by 1 base, with 13 bases between. CDR1 and CDR2 (germline): SGHTA, FQGNSA. The CDR3 spans 16 residues. CDR3 protein: CASSFPGIGAKNIQYF. The CDR3 bases are TGTGCCAGCAGCTTCCCGGGAATTGGGGCCAAAAACATTCAGTACTTC.

The chain links TRBV5-5 to TRBJ2-3, with 8 positions matching TRBD2. The germline V gene has CDR1 SGHKS and CDR2 YYEKEE (reference sequence). Germline trimming cut 4 bases from V and 4 bases from J; bases unmatched to any gene: 5. The CDR3 spans 14 residues. This CDR3 is CASSPGTSADTQYF. DNA of the CDR3: TGTGCCAGCAGCCCCGGGACTAGTGCAGATACGCAGTATTTT. Using reference TRBV5-5 and TRBJ2-3 for the parts outside the CDR3, the full variable domain is DAGVTQSPTHLIKTRGQQVTLRCSPISGHKSVSWYQQVLGQGPQFIFQYYEKEERGRGNFPDRFSARQFPNYSSELNVNALLLGDSALYLCASSPGTSADTQYFGPGTRLTVL.

This chain links TRBV10-2 with TRBJ2-5; D is undetermined. CDR1 and CDR2 from the germline V gene are WSHSY and SAAADI. The CDR3 runs to 14 residues. V lost 3 bases and J 1 base, leaving 9 bases between the germline ends. The CDR3: CASSDFGGQETQYF. CDR3 sequence (DNA): TGCGCCAGCAGTGATTTCGGCGGCCAAGAGACCCAGTACTTC.

The rearrangement links TRBV19 to TRBJ1-1; possibly TRBD1 for D (5 bases). CDR1 is LNHDA and CDR2 is SQIVND in the germline V gene (reference sequence). Deletions cut 2 bases from V and 1 base from J, with 8 bases between. The CDR3 has 14 amino acids. The CDR3 region has the DNA TGTGCCAGTAGTATATGGGGCGGGAACACTGAAGCTTTCTTT. Translation gives CASSIWGGNTEAFF.

The V and J genes are TRBV2 and TRBJ1-1; D is ambiguous. Looked up from germline, CDR1 is SNHLY and CDR2 is FYNNEI. The germline V and J ends were trimmed by 6 bases and 0 bases, with 17 bases remaining between them. This CDR3 spans 16 amino acids. The CDR3 DNA follows: TGTGCCAGCAGAGCCCAAAGAGGGAGCTTGAACACTGAAGCTTTCTTT. Translation gives CASRAQRGSLNTEAFF.

The rearrangement links TRBV19 to TRBJ1-1, with D perhaps matching TRBD1 (5 bases). The CDR3 has 14 amino acids. Trimming left V 5 bases short and J 4 bases short, with 14 bases between. Looked up from germline, CDR1 is LNHDA and CDR2 is SQIVND (reference sequence). The CDR3 loop reads CASSYQGTRTEAFF. The CDR3 coding sequence is TGTGCCAGTAGTTACCAGGGAACTCGCACTGAAGCTTTCTTT.

The V and J genes are TRBV19 and TRBJ1-6; tentative D call: TRBD1 (6 bases). In germline, CDR1 is LNHDA, CDR2 SQIVND (reference sequence). The CDR3 is 18 residues long. Trimming shortened V by 4 bases and J by 6 bases, and 22 bases separated the two germline ends. As DNA, the CDR3 is TGTGCCAGTAGTAAACTAGAAACCATCAGGGGTGGTAATTCACCCCTCCACTTT. Its translation: CASSKLETIRGGNSPLHF.

This rearrangement joins TRBV5-6 to TRBJ2-2, with TRBD2 identical over 13 bases. CDR3 size: 16 residues. Germline V CDR1 and CDR2: SGHDT, YYEEEE. J was trimmed by 3 bases and V by 4 bases; bases with no gene match: 3. The CDR3 protein is CASSPGLAGDTGELFF. CDR3 bases: TGTGCCAGCAGCCCTGGACTAGCGGGGGACACCGGGGAGCTGTTTTTT.

To note about this clone: Other DNA sequences from this sample encode an identical CDR3 as well. The chain joins TRBV3-1 (or the pseudogene TRBV3-2) to TRBJ2-7; 10 bases align to TRBD2. CDR1 LGHDT and CDR2 YNNKEL come from the germline V gene (reference sequence). There are 14 residues in the CDR3. After removal of 4 bases from V and 3 bases from J, the junction contained 3 bases not matched to a gene. CDR3 sequence reads: CASSPPSGGYEQYF. The CDR3 bases are TGTGCCAGCAGCCCGCCTAGCGGGGGCTACGAGCAGTACTTC.

CDR3 nucleotide sequence: TGTGCCAGCAGCCGTGGGGGGACAGATACGCAGTATTTT. Translation gives CASSRGGTDTQYF. This rearrangement joins TRBV14 to TRBJ2-3; D might be TRBD2 (6 bases). Germline V gene lookup returns CDR1 SGHDN and CDR2 FVKESK. The CDR3 sequence is 13 residues long. V was trimmed by 4 bases and J by 3 bases, leaving 8 bases between them.

V is TRBV4-1 and J is TRBJ2-3; D is perhaps TRBD2 (5 bases). CDR3 length equals 16 residues. Germline V gene lookup returns CDR1 MGHRA and CDR2 YSYEKL. Trimming left V 0 bases short and J 3 bases short, with 13 bases between. CDR3: CASSQDRTGTTDTQYF. The CDR3 region has the DNA TGCGCCAGCAGCCAAGATCGGACGGGAACGACAGATACGCAGTATTTT.

The genes are TRBV27 and TRBJ1-4; D not resolved. Germline V gene sequence: CDR1 MNHEY, CDR2 SMNVEV (reference sequence). Trimming took off 4 bases at V and 5 bases at J, with 14 bases between the two ends. The CDR3 loop spans 15 amino acids. The DNA of the CDR3 is TGTGCCAGCAGTTCACTCGGGGTTACGAATGAAAAACTGTTTTTT. As protein: CASSSLGVTNEKLFF.

This clone has just one count. CDR3 protein: CASSQDGQYGYTF. Written as DNA, the CDR3 is TGTGCCAGCTCGCAGGACGGACAATATGGCTACACCTTC. The chain employs TRBV18 and TRBJ1-2, with a tentative D call TRBD1 (5 bases). CDR3 length: 13 residues. V shed 6 bases and J shed 5 bases, with 13 bases lying between them. The V gene's germline CDR1 is KGHSH and CDR2 LQKENI. The complete variable domain, with remaining parts taken from reference TRBV18 and TRBJ1-2, reads NAGVMQNPRHLVRRRGQEARLRCSPMKGHSHVYWYRQLPEEGLKFMVYLQKENIIDESGMPKERFSAEFPKEGPSILRIQQVVRGDSAAYFCASSQDGQYGYTFGSGTRLTVV.

The chain joins TRBV3-1 (or the pseudogene TRBV3-2) to TRBJ1-2; no clear D. Germline V gene sequence: CDR1 LGHDT, CDR2 YNNKEL (reference sequence). The V gene lost 3 bases and the J gene lost 2 bases, with 10 bases spanning the gap. This CDR3 region has 14 residues. The CDR3, as DNA: TGTGCCAGCAGCCAGCAAGGACTGAACTATGGCTACACCTTC. It encodes CASSQQGLNYGYTF.

This chain uses TRBV6-1 with TRBJ1-1; a weak D match, TRBD1 (6 bases). Looked up from germline, CDR1 is MNHNS and CDR2 is SASEGT. The V end lost 0 bases, the J end lost 10 bases, and 21 bases lay between the germline ends. The CDR3 length is 16 residues. CDR3 sequence (DNA): TGTGCCAGCAGTGAAGCAGGATGGGTAGGGGGGGTCAGAGCTTTCTTT. The encoded protein is CASSEAGWVGGVRAFF.

This clone was seen only once. This chain uses TRBV6-5 with TRBJ1-3, with unresolved D. V gave up 5 bases and J gave up 0 bases, with 11 bases separating them. This CDR3 has 15 residues. Germline V lookup: CDR1 MNHEY, CDR2 SVGAGI. CDR3 coding DNA: TGTGCCAGCAGTCCCCGGACTAGCTCTGGAAACACCATATATTTT. This sequence encodes CASSPRTSSGNTIYF.

The J gene is TRBJ1-1, the V gene TRBV10-2, with D hard to call. The germline V gene encodes CDR1 WSHSY and CDR2 SAAADI. This CDR3 contains 11 residues. V gave up 7 bases and J gave up 1 base, with 4 bases separating them. This chain's CDR3 is CASTGNTEAFF. CDR3 sequence (DNA): TGCGCCAGCACGGGGAACACTGAAGCTTTCTTT.

In this sample, this clone turned up a few times. The chain employs TRBV5-6 and TRBJ1-1; D not certain. The V and J ends lost 0 bases and 7 bases respectively, with 13 bases between them. Germline CDR1 is SGHDT and CDR2 is YYEEEE. The length of the CDR3 is 14 residues. CDR3 loop: CASSLAPGVGEAFF. Written as DNA, the CDR3 is TGTGCCAGCAGCTTGGCGCCCGGGGTGGGTGAAGCTTTCTTT.

V gene TRBV4-1 combines with J gene TRBJ1-2; D gene ambiguous. CDR3 length equals 15 residues. V was clipped by 1 base and J by 5 bases, with 14 bases between them. Germline CDR1 MGHRA, CDR2 YSYEKL. Here the CDR3 reads CASSQAPAAKYGYTF. The CDR3 DNA is TGCGCCAGCAGCCAAGCCCCGGCAGCGAAGTATGGCTACACCTTC.

The chain has TRBV19 and TRBJ1-2, with TRBD1 matching 10 bases. Germline CDR1 is LNHDA and CDR2 is SQIVND (reference sequence). After removal of 1 base from V and 2 bases from J, the junction contained 1 base not matched to a gene. The CDR3 extends over 15 amino acids. The CDR3 coding sequence is TGTGCCAGTAGTATAGTGACAGGGGGCAACTATGGCTACACCTTC. As protein: CASSIVTGGNYGYTF.

V gene TRBV12-5 combines with J gene TRBJ1-2; D is ambiguous. With 6 bases removed from V and 7 bases from J, the gap between germline ends came to 21 bases. CDR1 is LGHNT and CDR2 is FRNRAP in the germline V gene. The length of the CDR3 is 15 residues. The CDR3 protein is CASGLEPGILLGYTF. CDR3 nucleotide sequence: TGTGCTAGTGGCCTCGAGCCCGGGATCCTGCTTGGCTACACCTTC.